This TCR beta chain was obtained from a study of T cell responses to AZD1222 COVID-19 vaccine. The CDR3 consists of 15 residues. With 5 bases clipped from V and 8 bases from J, the junction kept 14 bases outside the gene matches. The V gene's germline CDR1 is SGHTA and CDR2 FQGNSA. This clone was counted between two and nine times. Using immunoSEQ multiplex PCR, the repertoire was profiled, and TCRdb retains in-frame clones only, with some absent. Among tens of thousands of clones listed, 80% to 90% were seen once. Material: peripheral blood, obtained 28 days after the second AZD1222 dose. The sequence derives from an adult who received the AZD1222 COVID-19 vaccine. The V and J genes are TRBV7-2 and TRBJ1-2; 7 positions agree with TRBD1. CDR3 sequence (DNA): TGTGCCAGCAGCCCGCCGGGACAGTCCAATGGAGGCTACACCTTC. Its translation is CASSPPGQSNGGYTF.